The 28 T cell receptor beta chains below were found in one sample sequenced in a study of blood T cell repertoires in COVID-19 (dated by TCRdb to 2020 to 2021). Library creation used the immunoSEQ multiplex PCR assay. TCRdb obtained this table from immuneACCESS and retained in-frame rearrangements with V and J assigned. These tables miss some clones; where compared with another copy, unresolved V genes account for less than half of the shortfall, and the remainder is unexplained. The sample records some 58,000 clones, roughly 84% of which are singletons. The top ten constitute 7.8% of the sample. The material sequenced was peripheral blood. The receptors were gathered from a man between 45 and 60 years old with active COVID-19.

Comments on this clone: One junction end disagrees with the germline gene, perhaps due to a read error. This chain connects TRBV6-5 to TRBJ1-3, with D possibly matching TRBD1 (6 bases). CDR1 is MNHEY, CDR2 SVGAGI, per germline. This CDR3 is built from 14 residues. The CDR3 DNA reads as TGTGCCAGCAGTTACTCCCCCGGGGGGGGCTTGCCCCTGTTT. This sequence encodes CASSYSPGGGLPLF.

This clone showed up just once. The rearrangement joins TRBV7-7 to TRBJ2-2; a possible D gene is TRBD2 (5 bases). The CDR3 length is 14 residues. Trimming removed 7 bases at V and 1 base at J, with 10 bases between. Germline loops: CDR1 SSHAT, CDR2 FNYEAQ (reference sequence). Here the CDR3 DNA reads TGTGCCAGCACTGAGGGCGTGAACACCGGGGAGCTGTTTTTT. The encoded protein is CASTEGVNTGELFF.

The chain couples TRBV4-1 to TRBJ2-5, with D perhaps matching TRBD1 (6 bases). CDR3 length: 13 residues. Trimming removed 4 bases at V and 4 bases at J, with 10 bases between. Germline V lookup: CDR1 MGHRA, CDR2 YSYEKL. The CDR3 sequence is CASSPQTGETQYF. CDR3 coding DNA: TGCGCCAGCAGCCCGCAGACAGGAGAGACCCAGTACTTC.

The chain uses TRBV7-2 and TRBJ2-3; 8 bases fit TRBD1. This CDR3 comprises 14 residues. The J segment lost 4 bases and the V segment lost 5 bases, leaving 5 bases of the junction unmatched. Germline V gives CDR1 SGHTA, CDR2 FQGNSA. The CDR3 nucleotides read TGTGCCAGCAGCAAAGACAGGGGCGCAGATACGCAGTATTTT. Its translation: CASSKDRGADTQYF.

This clone came up once. V usage is TRBV13 and J usage is TRBJ1-1, with a weak D call TRBD1 (5 bases). CDR3 length equals 15 residues. CDR1 and CDR2 from the germline V gene are PRHDT and FYEKMQ (reference sequence). V lost 0 bases to trimming and J lost 1 base, with 9 bases between them. In nucleotides, the CDR3 is TGTGCCAGCAGCTTAGGAACAGGAGCGAACACTGAAGCTTTCTTT. The encoded protein is CASSLGTGANTEAFF.

The J gene is TRBJ2-6, the V gene TRBV6-2 or TRBV6-3; 9 bases match TRBD2. CDR1 and CDR2 from the germline V gene are MNHEY and SVGEGT. CDR3 length equals 15 residues. V lost 6 bases and J lost 1; bases outside the gene matches: 1. CDR3 protein: CASSLAGSGANVLTF. The DNA for the CDR3 is TGTGCCAGCAGCCTAGCGGGATCTGGGGCCAACGTCCTGACTTTC.

The rearrangement uses TRBV28 and TRBJ2-3, with 13 bases fitting TRBD2. CDR3 length: 18 amino acids. The V and J ends lost 4 bases and 0 bases, in that order; junction bases with no gene match: 7. Germline V gene sequence: CDR1 MDHEN, CDR2 SYDVKM. CDR3 DNA: TGTGCCAGCAGTTCCCCCCAGGGACTAGCGGGGAGCACAGATACGCAGTATTTT. Translation: CASSSPQGLAGSTDTQYF.

The chain couples TRBV6-5 to TRBJ1-2; D unresolved. Trimming left V 2 bases short and J 5 bases short, with 9 bases between. CDR1 and CDR2 (germline): MNHEY, SVGAGI. The length of the CDR3 is 13 residues. Written as DNA, the CDR3 is TGTGCCAGCAGTTACGAGAATTTTTATGGCTACACCTTC. Amino acids: CASSYENFYGYTF.

The CDR3 nucleotides read TGTGCCAGCAGTCCTAGGGGCCTTTTGAGCTATGAGCAGTTCTTC. Translating it yields CASSPRGLLSYEQFF. The genes are TRBV25-1 and TRBJ2-1; a possible D gene is TRBD1 (5 bases). V gave up 5 bases and J gave up 8 bases, with 19 bases separating them. The germline V gene encodes CDR1 MGHDK and CDR2 SYGVNS. CDR3 length equals 15 residues.

In this sample, this clone turned up once. The chain joins TRBV5-1 to TRBJ2-5; D unclear. The CDR3 sequence is 12 residues long. V lost 4 bases, J lost 1 base, and 5 bases lay in between. The V gene's germline CDR1 is SGHRS and CDR2 YFSETQ. CDR3 region: CASSPSQETQYF. The CDR3 DNA sequence: TGCGCCAGCAGCCCCTCCCAAGAGACCCAGTACTTC.

CDR3 in amino acids: CASSLVLAGTHEQYF. CDR3 bases: TGTGCCAGCAGCTTAGTGTTAGCGGGGACCCACGAGCAGTACTTC. The rearrangement uses TRBV7-2 and TRBJ2-7, with 8 positions matching TRBD2. Germline V CDR1 and CDR2: SGHTA, FQGNSA. This CDR3 is 15 amino acids long. With 1 base clipped from V and 5 bases from J, the junction kept 7 bases outside the gene matches.

V is TRBV28 and J is TRBJ1-2; 7 bases line up with TRBD1. Germline V gene lookup returns CDR1 MDHEN and CDR2 SYDVKM. The length of the CDR3 is 18 residues. Unmatched junction bases numbered 18, after V lost 5 bases and J lost 3 bases. The CDR3 DNA reads TGTGCCAGCAGTGTACCGAAGGGGGCTGGTGTCACCTACTATGGCTACACCTTC. It codes for CASSVPKGAGVTYYGYTF.

This chain joins TRBV28 and TRBJ2-3; 11 bases line up with TRBD2. The length of the CDR3 is 15 residues. Trimming removed 7 bases from V and 5 bases from J; junction bases left unmatched: 8. Germline V gene data show CDR1 as MDHEN and CDR2 as SYDVKM. DNA of the CDR3: TGTGCCAGCACCGGTCAGACTAGCGGGATAGATACGCAGTATTTT. It translates to CASTGQTSGIDTQYF.

The V call is TRBV9, the J call TRBJ2-3, with 11 bases identical to TRBD2. Unmatched junction bases numbered 7, after V lost 0 bases and J lost 4 bases. CDR1 and CDR2 from the germline V gene are SGDLS and YYNGEE. The CDR3 totals 17 residues. Written as DNA, the CDR3 is TGTGCCAGCAGCGTAGTTAGCGGGGGGGCCAGTGCAGATACGCAGTATTTT. The encoded protein is CASSVVSGGASADTQYF.

The V gene is TRBV9, the J gene TRBJ1-6; 9 positions match TRBD1. CDR3 size: 14 residues. The junction had 4 bases not matched to a gene; V was cut back by 4 bases and J by 8 bases. CDR1 and CDR2 from the germline V gene are SGDLS and YYNGEE. DNA of the CDR3: TGTGCCAGCAGCCCCCGGGACAGGGATTCACCCCTCCACTTT. Translation: CASSPRDRDSPLHF.

The V and J genes are TRBV11-1 and TRBJ2-1; D perhaps matches TRBD1 (5 bases). The CDR3 loop spans 14 amino acids. V lost 4 bases to trimming and J lost 0 bases, with 7 bases between them. Per the germline V gene, CDR1 is SGHAT and CDR2 is FQDESV (reference sequence). This chain's CDR3 is CASSSDSSYNEQFF. In nucleotides, the CDR3 is TGTGCCAGCAGCTCAGACAGCTCCTACAATGAGCAGTTCTTC.

The V gene is TRBV7-2, the J gene TRBJ2-7; no reliable D call. Trimming stripped 3 bases from V and 0 bases from J, with 6 bases between. The CDR3 has 13 residues. Germline V gene sequence: CDR1 SGHTA, CDR2 FQGNSA. CDR3 nucleotide sequence: TGTGCCAGCAGCTTGTCGGGCTCCTACGAGCAGTACTTC. Encoded protein: CASSLSGSYEQYF.

This clone showed up just a few times. The chain joins TRBV4-3 to TRBJ1-2, with D possibly matching TRBD1 (6 bases). Looked up from germline, CDR1 is LGHNA and CDR2 is YSLEER. This CDR3 has 15 residues. The V gene lost 0 bases and the J gene lost 4 bases, with 12 bases spanning the gap. The CDR3 protein is CASSQELQGVYGYTF. The CDR3 DNA reads as TGCGCCAGCAGCCAAGAGTTACAGGGTGTCTATGGCTACACCTTC.

The CDR3 sequence: CASSLVGSSPLHF. For the CDR3, the DNA is TGTGCCAGCAGCTTAGTAGGGAGTTCACCCCTCCACTTT. V usage is TRBV7-8 and J usage is TRBJ1-6; D is undetermined. Trimming took 1 base from V and 9 from J, leaving 7 bases between them. The CDR3 has 13 amino acids. CDR1 and CDR2 (germline): SGHVS, FQNEAQ.

CDR3 coding DNA: TGTGCCTCCTGCGGTGACGGATTCTATGGCTACACCTTC. It is translated as CASCGDGFYGYTF. J is TRBJ1-2 and V is TRBV19; no definite D call. The germline CDR1 and CDR2 sequences are LNHDA and SQIVND (reference sequence). The V end lost 11 bases, the J end lost 4 bases, and 17 bases lay between the germline ends. The CDR3 is 13 residues long.

This rearrangement joins TRBV5-4 to TRBJ2-3; 8 nucleotides align to TRBD2. The CDR3 has 17 amino acids. Germline trimming cut 0 bases from V and 1 base from J; bases unmatched to any gene: 7. Per germline, CDR1 SGHNT and CDR2 YYREEE (reference sequence). The CDR3 region has the DNA TGTGCCAGCAGCTTGGTGGTTGCGGGGGGCCGCACAGATACGCAGTATTTT. Residues: CASSLVVAGGRTDTQYF.

As DNA, the CDR3 is TGTGCCAGCAGCCAAGACCGGACATCCTCGGGGACCCAGTACTTC. Translation gives CASSQDRTSSGTQYF. This sequence joins TRBV4-2 and TRBJ2-5; TRBD1 is a possible D gene (5 bases). Trimming left V 0 bases short and J 7 bases short, with 15 bases between. Germline CDR1 is LGHNA and CDR2 is YNFKEQ. The CDR3 extends over 15 amino acids.

The chain is built from TRBV3-1 (or the pseudogene TRBV3-2) and TRBJ2-1, with D unresolved. CDR3 length: 17 residues. The ends were cut back, 3 bases at V and 10 bases at J, with 25 bases in the middle. Germline lookup yields CDR1 LGHDT and CDR2 YNNKEL (reference sequence). The CDR3 nucleotides are TGTGCCAGCAGCCAGGATGTAGCCGGCTCCCTTATCCCCGAGCAGTTCTTC. Residues: CASSQDVAGSLIPEQFF.

V gene TRBV27 combines with J gene TRBJ2-1; 8 nucleotides line up with TRBD2. The CDR3 runs 15 residues. V shed 2 bases and J 1 base; nucleotides not matched to a gene: 1. Germline V gives CDR1 MNHEY, CDR2 SMNVEV (reference sequence). CDR3 protein: CASSLGTRSYNEQFF. The CDR3 DNA sequence: TGTGCCAGCAGTTTAGGGACTAGGTCCTACAATGAGCAGTTCTTC.

The chain uses TRBV18 and TRBJ1-5; 8 bases map to TRBD1. Trimming took 4 bases from V and 5 from J; bases not matched to a gene: 4. This CDR3 contains 14 residues. Germline CDR1 and CDR2: KGHSH and LQKENI. This chain's CDR3 is CASSLTGADQPQHF. DNA for the CDR3: TGTGCCAGCTCACTGACAGGGGCGGATCAGCCCCAGCATTTT.

Only one count was recorded for this clone. The CDR3 DNA sequence: TGTGCCAGTAGCCCCAGGGGGCCAGATACGCAGTATTTT. Protein: CASSPRGPDTQYF. The J gene is TRBJ2-3, the V gene TRBV19, with 8 nucleotides matching TRBD1. V lost 6 bases and J lost 4; bases outside the gene matches: 3. From germline, CDR1 is LNHDA and CDR2 SQIVND (reference sequence). The CDR3 extends over 13 amino acids.

The chain carries TRBV6-5 and TRBJ1-2; D might be TRBD1 (6 bases). CDR3 length: 14 residues. V was shortened by 6 bases and J by 0 bases, with 11 bases between the two germline ends. Germline V CDR1 and CDR2: MNHEY, SVGAGI. CDR3 nucleotides: TGTGCCAGCAGCGCACAGGGTACTAACTATGGCTACACCTTC. This translates into CASSAQGTNYGYTF.

This chain links TRBV4-3 with TRBJ1-5; the match to TRBD1 covers 9 bases. The ends lost 0 bases at V and 0 bases at J; junction bases unmatched: 6. Germline V CDR1 and CDR2: LGHNA, YSLEER. The CDR3 is 18 amino acids. CDR3 sequence (DNA): TGCGCCAGCAGCCAAGATAGGGGGACAGGGATTAGCAATCAGCCCCAGCATTTT. This gives the protein CASSQDRGTGISNQPQHF.